The clone carrying this TCR beta chain was seen a single time. The record originates from a study of blood T cell repertoires in COVID-19. Study overall: The United States, Italy and Spain were the sources of the acute and convalescent COVID-19 samples. PBMCs, B-cell-depleted T cells, or T cells provided the cDNA or gDNA that made up the material.

Authors' processing steps: Estimates of nucleated cell counts were drawn from the amplification of reference gene primers. The repertoire was sequenced with immunoSEQ multiplex PCR; TCRdb's copy has only in-frame clones and lacks some. The D gene and trimming were derived from the DNA, and the V and J assignments and clone size from that table. Among roughly 97,000 clones listed, around four fifths were seen once. This CDR3 region has 17 residues. J gave up 6 bases and V 3 bases, and 15 bases lay outside the gene matches. Germline lookup yields CDR1 SGHTS and CDR2 YDEGEE. The chain carries TRBV5-8 and TRBJ2-1; 7 bases map to TRBD1. The sample consisted of peripheral blood. The TCR comes from a man aged 60 to 75 with acute or convalescent COVID-19. The CDR3 DNA follows: TGTGCCAGCAGCTCCCCCATGTCGACAGGGTTGGTCAATGAGCAGTTCTTC. It yields the protein CASSSPMSTGLVNEQFF.